A single T cell receptor beta chain is shown here with its context. Its antigen is undetermined. Sequenced by immunoSEQ multiplex PCR; TCRdb stores in-frame clones only, minus some. The sample yields 300,000 to 400,000 clones, roughly 84% seen once. J gave up 2 bases and V 5 bases, and 6 bases lay outside the gene matches. The germline V gene encodes CDR1 MNHEY and CDR2 SVGAGI. The CDR3 spans 14 residues. The data stem from a study of Ad26.COV2.S vaccination and SARS-CoV-2 variants. About the study: As a participant in COV1001, the donor was in the Ad26.COV2.S trial arm.

Study-wide results and caveats: Vaccinees displayed broader spike-specific TCR repertoires than placebo recipients.

Noted treatment: 15 to 20 received Ad26.COV2.S at low or high dose, single or two shots; about 5 received placebo; per-sample allocation not given. Vaccine and placebo recipients were sampled on day 63 after the first injection. The rearrangement links TRBV6-5 to TRBJ2-7; TRBD1 agrees at 7 bases. The specimen comprised peripheral blood, sampled in a trial of Ad26.COV2.S vaccine versus placebo. The source is a person between 18 and 59 years old who received the Ad26.COV2.S COVID-19 vaccine or a placebo. This chain's CDR3 is CASSTTTGTYEQYF. CDR3 bases: TGTGCCAGCAGTACCACGACAGGGACCTACGAGCAGTACTTC.